The 10 T cell receptor beta chains in this list originate from one sample, sequenced in a study of T cell changes during pregnancy in multiple sclerosis. The method was immunoSEQ multiplex PCR; TCRdb's version includes in-frame clones alone and lacks a portion of them. Among some 55,000 clones listed, approximately 91% were seen once. The material was peripheral blood, obtained after pregnancy. The origin of the receptors is a female donor in good health, enrolled as a control in a pregnancy study.

V gene TRBV11-2 combines with J gene TRBJ2-7; the match to TRBD2 covers 9 bases. The ends lost 3 bases at V and 0 bases at J; junction bases unmatched: 6. Germline loops: CDR1 SGHAT, CDR2 FQNNGV. There are 16 residues in the CDR3. The CDR3 loop is CASSFDRSGSSYEQYF. DNA of the CDR3: TGTGCCAGCAGCTTTGACCGTAGCGGGAGCTCCTACGAGCAGTACTTC.

The chain has TRBV30 and TRBJ1-1, with TRBD1 as a possible D gene (5 bases). Germline V CDR1 and CDR2: GTSNPN, SVGIG (reference sequence). The germline V and J ends were trimmed by 4 bases and 5 bases, with 8 bases remaining between them. The CDR3 spans 11 residues. CDR3 sequence (DNA): TGTGCCTGGAAGGGGTTAACTGAAGCTTTCTTT. Translating it yields CAWKGLTEAFF.

In its sample, this clone was seen a few times. The CDR3 DNA sequence: TGTGCCAGCAGCGTAGGGGAGCTGAACACTGAAGCTTTCTTT. Translating it yields CASSVGELNTEAFF. The J gene is TRBJ1-1, the V gene TRBV9; no clear D. V shed 0 bases and J shed 0 bases, with 6 bases lying between them. This CDR3 spans 14 amino acids. The germline gives CDR1 SGDLS, CDR2 YYNGEE.

The chain recombines TRBV28 with TRBJ2-3, with 9 bases fitting TRBD1. Germline CDR1 and CDR2: MDHEN and SYDVKM. The trim removed 6 bases at V and 0 bases at J, leaving 7 bases unmatched. CDR3 length: 16 amino acids. The CDR3 sequence is CASRRDRGMSTDTQYF. The CDR3 DNA is TGTGCCAGCAGAAGAGACAGGGGGATGAGCACAGATACGCAGTATTTT.

This chain joins TRBV14 and TRBJ1-1, with D perhaps matching TRBD1 (6 bases). Germline V gene data show CDR1 as SGHDN and CDR2 as FVKESK. This CDR3 contains 14 residues. V lost 3 bases and J 7 bases, leaving 15 bases between the germline ends. CDR3 residues: CASSQGGAKGEAFF. CDR3 coding DNA: TGTGCCAGCAGCCAGGGGGGGGCTAAGGGTGAAGCTTTCTTT. The complete variable domain, with remaining parts taken from reference TRBV14 and TRBJ1-1, reads EAGVTQFPSHSVIEKGQTVTLRCDPISGHDNLYWYRRVMGKEIKFLLHFVKESKQDESGMPNNRFLAERTGGTYSTLKVQPAELEDSGVYFCASSQGGAKGEAFFGQGTRLTVV.

This clone appeared a single time. The J gene is TRBJ2-5, the V gene TRBV6-5; 10 positions agree with TRBD2. This CDR3 has 15 residues. J gave up 3 bases and V 6 bases, and 7 bases lay outside the gene matches. Germline V lookup: CDR1 MNHEY, CDR2 SVGAGI. DNA of the CDR3: TGTGCCAGCAGATTCAAGGGGACTAGCGAAGAGACCCAGTACTTC. Translated: CASRFKGTSEETQYF.

This clone was seen a single time. This sequence joins TRBV7-9 and TRBJ1-1; 10 nucleotides agree with TRBD1. The CDR3 has 15 residues. V shed 5 bases and J 4 bases; nucleotides not matched to a gene: 7. Per germline, CDR1 SEHNR and CDR2 FQNEAQ (reference sequence). DNA of the CDR3: TGTGCCAGCAGCCCCCGTGGGACAGGGGCCACTGAAGCTTTCTTT. Its translation is CASSPRGTGATEAFF. The variable domain in full, completed from reference TRBV7-9 and TRBJ1-1, reads DTGVSQNPRHKITKRGQNVTFRCDPISEHNRLYWYRQTLGQGPEFLTYFQNEAQLEKSRLLSDRFSAERPKGSFSTLEIQRTEQGDSAMYLCASSPRGTGATEAFFGQGTRLTVV.

This clone showed up just a few times. This chain links TRBV10-3 with TRBJ1-1, with D perhaps TRBD1 (5 bases). There are 12 residues in the CDR3. Per the germline V gene, CDR1 is ENHRY and CDR2 is SYGVKD. V lost 6 bases and J lost 10, with 15 bases in between. The CDR3 region is CAIRDPGFGAFF. CDR3 DNA: TGTGCCATCAGAGACCCAGGGTTTGGAGCTTTCTTT.

The V gene is TRBV18, the J gene TRBJ1-1, with 7 bases lining up with TRBD1. V was pared by 5 bases and J by 0 bases, with 6 bases of the junction left unmatched. The CDR3 spans 15 residues. Germline V gives CDR1 KGHSH, CDR2 LQKENI. Here the CDR3 DNA reads TGTGCCAGCTCAACCCGACAGGGCCTGAACACTGAAGCTTTCTTT. This gives the protein CASSTRQGLNTEAFF.

The rearrangement uses TRBV19 and TRBJ1-2; unclear D gene. CDR1 LNHDA and CDR2 SQIVND come from the germline V gene (reference sequence). The V end was cut by 6 bases, the J end by 7 bases, with 21 bases between. The CDR3 length is 15 residues. The DNA of the CDR3 is TGTGCCAGTAGGGAGGGAGGCAGGCCCTTCGGTGGCTACACCTTC. Amino acids: CASREGGRPFGGYTF.